One and the same sample provided the 16 T cell receptor beta chains below, sequenced in a study of shared clonotypes between healthy human individuals. Sequencing used immunoSEQ multiplex PCR; TCRdb keeps in-frame clones, though not all of them. Among more than 1,200,000 clones listed, just under 99% were seen once. Specimen: naive CD4+ T cells sorted from blood. This sample's subset: CD45RA+ positively selected. The receptors derive from a man under 40 in good health.

CDR3 nucleotide sequence: TGTGCCAGCAGTGAAGCGCTTCAAGGTTACGAGCAGTACTTC. This translates into CASSEALQGYEQYF. This rearrangement joins TRBV2 to TRBJ2-7; D gene ambiguous. The CDR3 is 14 amino acids. V was pared by 0 bases and J by 4 bases, with 10 bases between. CDR1 is SNHLY, CDR2 FYNNEI, per germline.

In the case of this clone: The same CDR3 arises from other DNA sequences in this sample as well. The gene calls are TRBV7-9 and TRBJ1-2; D may be TRBD1 (6 bases). This CDR3 comprises 14 residues. V dropped 1 base and J dropped 4 bases, with 10 bases sitting between them. Germline values: CDR1 SEHNR, CDR2 FQNEAQ (reference sequence). CDR3 protein: CASSLVGGLYGYTF. The CDR3 nucleotides are TGTGCCAGCAGCTTAGTTGGGGGGCTCTATGGCTACACCTTC.

J is TRBJ1-2 and V is TRBV4-3, with TRBD1 as a possible D gene (5 bases). The germline V and J ends were trimmed by 0 bases and 4 bases, with 12 bases remaining between them. The CDR3 spans 15 residues. Germline V gene sequence: CDR1 LGHNA, CDR2 YSLEER. This chain's CDR3 is CASSQDGQGSYGYTF. In nucleotides, the CDR3 is TGCGCCAGCAGCCAAGACGGGCAGGGTAGCTATGGCTACACCTTC.

The V and J genes are TRBV29-1 and TRBJ2-7; D possibly corresponds to TRBD1 (5 bases). Germline V gene lookup returns CDR1 SQVTM and CDR2 ANQGSEA. V shed 5 bases and J shed 4 bases, with 12 bases lying between them. The CDR3 runs 12 residues. The CDR3 bases are TGCAGCGTTTGGTCGTCAGGGTACGAGCAGTACTTC. Protein sequence: CSVWSSGYEQYF.

This chain uses TRBV30 with TRBJ2-7, with 10 nucleotides matching TRBD2. The CDR3 length is 18 residues. V shed 0 bases, J shed 6 bases, and the junction held 17 bases outside the gene matches. Germline V CDR1 and CDR2: GTSNPN, SVGIG (reference sequence). CDR3 loop: CAWSVRESSGSSLFEQYF. The CDR3 DNA sequence: TGTGCCTGGAGTGTAAGGGAGTCTAGCGGGAGTTCCCTTTTCGAGCAGTACTTC.

The chain recombines TRBV7-9 with TRBJ2-7; TRBD1 matches at 8 bases. V gave up 5 bases and J gave up 3 bases; unmatched junction bases: 9. This CDR3 contains 15 residues. CDR1 and CDR2 from the germline V gene are SEHNR and FQNEAQ (reference sequence). CDR3 sequence: CASSPDRGSFYEQYF. CDR3 coding DNA: TGTGCCAGCAGCCCCGACAGGGGTTCGTTCTACGAGCAGTACTTC.

This clone came up once. The chain carries TRBV30 and TRBJ1-6, with TRBD1 as a possible D gene (5 bases). The CDR3 loop spans 16 amino acids. V lost 0 bases and J 7 bases, leaving 16 bases between the germline ends. Germline-derived CDR1 and CDR2 are GTSNPN and SVGIG (reference sequence). The CDR3, as DNA: TGTGCCTGGAGTGTCCTTCTGGGACGGAGAAATTCACCCCTCCACTTT. It translates to CAWSVLLGRRNSPLHF.

The gene calls are TRBV7-6 and TRBJ2-7, with a tentative D call TRBD1 (6 bases). Germline V gene lookup returns CDR1 SGHVS and CDR2 FNYEAQ. The CDR3 has 15 amino acids. Trimming left V 1 base short and J 3 bases short, with 13 bases between. CDR3 in amino acids: CASSLGQGRVYEQYF. The CDR3 DNA reads as TGTGCCAGCAGCTTAGGTCAGGGGAGAGTCTACGAGCAGTACTTC. Complete variable domain (other parts from reference TRBV7-6 and TRBJ2-7): GAGVSQSPRYKVTKRGQDVALRCDPISGHVSLYWYRQALGQGPEFLTYFNYEAQQDKSGLPNDRFSAERPEGSISTLTIQRTEQRDSAMYRCASSLGQGRVYEQYFGPGTRLTVT.

CDR3: CASFRANTEAFF. CDR3 nucleotides: TGTGCCAGCTTCAGGGCGAACACTGAAGCTTTCTTT. J is TRBJ1-1 and V is TRBV6-5; maybe TRBD1 (5 bases). CDR1 is MNHEY and CDR2 is SVGAGI in the germline V gene. This CDR3 region has 12 residues. V was trimmed by 8 bases and J by 1 base, leaving 8 bases between them.

In nucleotides, the CDR3 is TGCGCCAGCAGCAGGAACACCGGGGAGCTGTTTTTT. Protein sequence: CASSRNTGELFF. The rearrangement uses TRBV4-1 and TRBJ2-2; D is undetermined. Trimming pared 5 bases from V and 1 base from J, leaving 2 bases between. This CDR3 has 12 residues. Germline CDR1 is MGHRA and CDR2 is YSYEKL.

The rearrangement joins TRBV10-3 to TRBJ1-4, with a tentative D call TRBD1 (6 bases). Germline V gene data show CDR1 as ENHRY and CDR2 as SYGVKD. The CDR3 contains 17 residues. The V and J ends lost 2 bases and 3 bases respectively, with 16 bases between them. This chain's CDR3 is CAISEGRTVYSNEKLFF. The CDR3, as DNA: TGTGCCATCAGTGAGGGCCGGACAGTTTACTCTAATGAAAAACTGTTTTTT.

This clone was recorded once. CDR3 nucleotides: TGTGCCAGCAGGCCCTTCCTTAGCACAGATACGCAGTATTTT. Amino acid sequence: CASRPFLSTDTQYF. The chain recombines TRBV7-2 with TRBJ2-3; D gene unclear. The CDR3 loop spans 14 amino acids. CDR1 and CDR2 from the germline V gene are SGHTA and FQGNSA. The germline V and J ends were trimmed by 6 bases and 0 bases, with 10 bases remaining between them. Full variable domain (rest looked up from reference TRBV7-2 and TRBJ2-3): GAGVSQSPSNKVTEKGKDVELRCDPISGHTALYWYRQSLGQGLEFLIYFQGNSAPDKSGLPSDRFSAERTGGSVSTLTIQRTQQEDSAVYLCASRPFLSTDTQYFGPGTRLTVL.

The chain recombines TRBV7-9 with TRBJ2-7, with D perhaps matching TRBD1 or TRBD2 (5 bases each). The length of the CDR3 is 16 residues. Germline-derived CDR1 and CDR2 are SEHNR and FQNEAQ (reference sequence). V lost 2 bases and J lost 3, with 17 bases in between. The CDR3 sequence: CASSLHTGTVNYEQYF. The CDR3 DNA sequence: TGTGCCAGCAGCTTACACACCGGGACGGTAAACTACGAGCAGTACTTC.

Note on this clone: In the same sample, other DNA sequences code for this CDR3. This chain uses TRBV9 with TRBJ2-1, with 10 nucleotides matching TRBD2. Germline V gives CDR1 SGDLS, CDR2 YYNGEE. This CDR3 contains 14 residues. The J segment lost 8 bases and the V segment lost 0 bases, leaving 2 bases of the junction unmatched. CDR3 residues: CASSVASGRDEQFF. The DNA of the CDR3 is TGTGCCAGCAGCGTAGCCAGCGGGAGGGATGAGCAGTTCTTC.

This chain connects TRBV7-8 to TRBJ1-2; TRBD1 matches 11 bases. The CDR3 is 13 residues long. Germline CDR1 reads SGHVS; CDR2 reads FQNEAQ. Trimming at V came to 6 bases and at J to 4 bases, leaving 1 base not matched to a gene. The CDR3 loop reads CASSGTGGYGYTF. The CDR3 DNA reads TGTGCCAGCAGTGGGACAGGGGGCTATGGCTACACCTTC.

The rearrangement uses TRBV5-1 and TRBJ2-7; 9 bases line up with TRBD2. Germline V gives CDR1 SGHRS, CDR2 YFSETQ. With 4 bases clipped from V and 5 bases from J, the junction kept 10 bases outside the gene matches. The CDR3 extends over 15 amino acids. The CDR3 here is CASSLAGPPIDEQYF. DNA of the CDR3: TGCGCCAGCAGCCTAGCGGGACCTCCTATCGACGAGCAGTACTTC.